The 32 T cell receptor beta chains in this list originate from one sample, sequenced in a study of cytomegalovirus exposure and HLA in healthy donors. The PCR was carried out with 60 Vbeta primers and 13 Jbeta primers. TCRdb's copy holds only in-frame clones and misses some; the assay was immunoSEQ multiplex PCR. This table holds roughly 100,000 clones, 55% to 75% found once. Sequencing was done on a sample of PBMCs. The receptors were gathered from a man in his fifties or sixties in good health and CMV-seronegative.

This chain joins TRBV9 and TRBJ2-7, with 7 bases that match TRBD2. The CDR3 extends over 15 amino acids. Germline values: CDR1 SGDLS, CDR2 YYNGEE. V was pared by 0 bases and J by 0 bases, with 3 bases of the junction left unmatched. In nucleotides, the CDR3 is TGTGCCAGCAGCGTAGGAGCGGGAATCTCCTACGAGCAGTACTTC. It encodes CASSVGAGISYEQYF.

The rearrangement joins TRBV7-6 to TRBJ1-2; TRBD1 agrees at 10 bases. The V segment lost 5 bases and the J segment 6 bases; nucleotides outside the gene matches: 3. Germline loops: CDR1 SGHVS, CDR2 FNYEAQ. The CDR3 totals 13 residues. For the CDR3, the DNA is TGTGCCAGCAGCAGGGACAGGGGCGATGGCTACACCTTC. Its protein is CASSRDRGDGYTF.

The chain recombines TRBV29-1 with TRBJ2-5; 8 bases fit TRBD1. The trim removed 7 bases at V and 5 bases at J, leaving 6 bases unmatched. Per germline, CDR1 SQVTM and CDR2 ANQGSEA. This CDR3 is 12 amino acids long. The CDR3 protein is CSASGGKETQYF. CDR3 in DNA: TGCAGCGCTTCAGGGGGCAAGGAGACCCAGTACTTC.

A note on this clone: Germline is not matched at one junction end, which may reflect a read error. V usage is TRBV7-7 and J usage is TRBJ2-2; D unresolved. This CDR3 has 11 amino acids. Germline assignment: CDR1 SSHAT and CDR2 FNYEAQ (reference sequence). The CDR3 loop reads CASSFGGELFF. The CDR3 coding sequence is TGTGCTAGCAGCTTCGGCGGGGAGCTGTTTTTT.

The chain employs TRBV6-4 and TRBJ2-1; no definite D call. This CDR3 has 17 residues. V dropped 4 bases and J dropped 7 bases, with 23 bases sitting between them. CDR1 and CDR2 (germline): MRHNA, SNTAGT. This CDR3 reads CASSGPRVLLSGNEQFF. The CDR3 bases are TGTGCCAGCAGTGGGCCCCGGGTTCTTCTCAGTGGGAATGAGCAGTTCTTC.

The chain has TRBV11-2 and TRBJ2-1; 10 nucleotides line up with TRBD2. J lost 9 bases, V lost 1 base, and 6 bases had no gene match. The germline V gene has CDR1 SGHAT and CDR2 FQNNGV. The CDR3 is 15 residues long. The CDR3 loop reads CASSLVLAGAGEQFF. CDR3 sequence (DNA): TGTGCCAGCAGCTTAGTCCTAGCGGGAGCGGGTGAGCAGTTCTTC.

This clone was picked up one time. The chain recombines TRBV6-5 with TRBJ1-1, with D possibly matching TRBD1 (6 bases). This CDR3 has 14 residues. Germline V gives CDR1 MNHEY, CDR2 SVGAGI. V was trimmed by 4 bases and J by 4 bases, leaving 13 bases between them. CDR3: CASSLTQGITEAFF. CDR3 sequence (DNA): TGTGCCAGCAGTTTGACACAGGGTATCACTGAAGCTTTCTTT.

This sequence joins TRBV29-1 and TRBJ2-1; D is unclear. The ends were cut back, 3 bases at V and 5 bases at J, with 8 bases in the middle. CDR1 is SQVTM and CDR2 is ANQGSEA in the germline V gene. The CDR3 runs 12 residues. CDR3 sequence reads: CSVDGLHNEQFF. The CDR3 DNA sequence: TGCAGCGTTGATGGGCTACACAATGAGCAGTTCTTC.

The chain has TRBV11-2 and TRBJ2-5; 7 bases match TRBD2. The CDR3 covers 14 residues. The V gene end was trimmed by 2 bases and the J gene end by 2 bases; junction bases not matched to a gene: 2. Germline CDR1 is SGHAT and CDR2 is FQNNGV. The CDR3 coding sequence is TGTGCCAGCAGCTTAACTAGCGAGCAAGAGACCCAGTACTTC. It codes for CASSLTSEQETQYF.

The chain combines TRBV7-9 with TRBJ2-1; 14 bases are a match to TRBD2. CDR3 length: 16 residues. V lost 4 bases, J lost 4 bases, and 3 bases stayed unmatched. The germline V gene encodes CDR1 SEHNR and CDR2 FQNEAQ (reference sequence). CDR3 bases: TGTGCCAGCAGCTCACGACTAGCGGGAGGGTACAATGAGCAGTTCTTC. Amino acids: CASSSRLAGGYNEQFF.

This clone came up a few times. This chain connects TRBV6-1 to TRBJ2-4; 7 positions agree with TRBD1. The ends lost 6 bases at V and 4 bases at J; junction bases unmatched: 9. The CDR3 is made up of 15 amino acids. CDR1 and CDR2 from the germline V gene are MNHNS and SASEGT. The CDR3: CASRKGQAGKNIQYF. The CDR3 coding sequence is TGTGCCAGCAGAAAAGGACAGGCCGGGAAAAACATTCAGTACTTC.

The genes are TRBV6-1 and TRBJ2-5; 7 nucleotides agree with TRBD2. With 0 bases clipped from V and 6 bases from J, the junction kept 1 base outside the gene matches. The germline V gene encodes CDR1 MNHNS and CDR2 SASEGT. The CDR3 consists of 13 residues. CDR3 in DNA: TGTGCCAGCAGTGAAGCGGGAGGGAAGACCCAGTACTTC. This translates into CASSEAGGKTQYF.

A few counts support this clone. The CDR3 protein is CASSPLRVTGTATEAFF. DNA of the CDR3: TGTGCCAGCTCACCACTAAGAGTAACCGGGACAGCCACTGAAGCTTTCTTT. The J gene is TRBJ1-1, the V gene TRBV18; 7 nucleotides align to TRBD1. Germline CDR1 KGHSH, CDR2 LQKENI. The CDR3 extends over 17 amino acids. Germline trimming cut 1 base from V and 4 bases from J; bases unmatched to any gene: 12.

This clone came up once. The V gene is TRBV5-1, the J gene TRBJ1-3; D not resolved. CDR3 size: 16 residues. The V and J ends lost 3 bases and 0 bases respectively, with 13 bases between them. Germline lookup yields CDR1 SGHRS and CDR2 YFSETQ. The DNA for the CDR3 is TGCGCCAGCAGCTCCTTCTCCCCGAGCTCTGGAAACACCATATATTTT. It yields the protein CASSSFSPSSGNTIYF.

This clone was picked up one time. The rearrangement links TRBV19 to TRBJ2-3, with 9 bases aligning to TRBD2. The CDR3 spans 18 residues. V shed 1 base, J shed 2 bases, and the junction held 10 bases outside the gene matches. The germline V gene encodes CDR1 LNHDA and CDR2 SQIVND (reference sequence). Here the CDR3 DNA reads TGTGCCAGTAGTATAGCTCGGGCTAGCGGGATGGCCACAGATACGCAGTATTTT. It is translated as CASSIARASGMATDTQYF.

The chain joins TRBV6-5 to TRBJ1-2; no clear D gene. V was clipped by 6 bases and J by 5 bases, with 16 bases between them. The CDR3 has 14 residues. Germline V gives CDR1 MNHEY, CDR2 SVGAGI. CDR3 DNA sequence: TGTGCCAGCAGCCCTGGAGGGTTAGGGTATGGCTACACCTTC. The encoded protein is CASSPGGLGYGYTF.

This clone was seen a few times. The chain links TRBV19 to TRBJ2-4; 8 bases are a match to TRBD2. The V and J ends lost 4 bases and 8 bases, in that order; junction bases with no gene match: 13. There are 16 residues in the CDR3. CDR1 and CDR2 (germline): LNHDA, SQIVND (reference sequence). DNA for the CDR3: TGTGCCAGTAGTACACTAGCGGCAGGGAGTTTGGACATTCAGTACTTC. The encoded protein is CASSTLAAGSLDIQYF.

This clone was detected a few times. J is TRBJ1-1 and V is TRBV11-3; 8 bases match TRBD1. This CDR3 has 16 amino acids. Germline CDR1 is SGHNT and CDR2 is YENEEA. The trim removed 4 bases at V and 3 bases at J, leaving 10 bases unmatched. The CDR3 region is CASSSGQGDSYTEAFF. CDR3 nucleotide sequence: TGTGCCAGCAGCTCTGGACAGGGTGATTCATACACTGAAGCTTTCTTT.

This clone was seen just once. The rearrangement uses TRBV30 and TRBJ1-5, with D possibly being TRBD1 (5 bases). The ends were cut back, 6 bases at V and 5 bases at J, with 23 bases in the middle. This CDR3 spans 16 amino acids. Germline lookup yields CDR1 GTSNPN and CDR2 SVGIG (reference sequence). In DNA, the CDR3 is TGTGCCTGTTCACCTCCGTCGAAGCAGGGTCATCAGCCCCAGCATTTT. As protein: CACSPPSKQGHQPQHF.

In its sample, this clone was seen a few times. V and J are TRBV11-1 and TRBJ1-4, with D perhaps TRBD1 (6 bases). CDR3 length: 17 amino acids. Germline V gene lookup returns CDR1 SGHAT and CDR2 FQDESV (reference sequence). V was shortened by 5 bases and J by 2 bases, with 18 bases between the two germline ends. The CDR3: CASSRLRGSRTNEKLFF. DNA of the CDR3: TGTGCCAGCAGCCGTCTGAGGGGGTCGAGGACTAATGAAAAACTGTTTTTT. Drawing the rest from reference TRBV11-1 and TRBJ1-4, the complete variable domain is EAEVAQSPRYKITEKSQAVAFWCDPISGHATLYWYRQILGQGPELLVQFQDESVVDDSQLPKDRFSAERLKGVDSTLKIQPAELGDSAMYLCASSRLRGSRTNEKLFFGSGTQLSVL.

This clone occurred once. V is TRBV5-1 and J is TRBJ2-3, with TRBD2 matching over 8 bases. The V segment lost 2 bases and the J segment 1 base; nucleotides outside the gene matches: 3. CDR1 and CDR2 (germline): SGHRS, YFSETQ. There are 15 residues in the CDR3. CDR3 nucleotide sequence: TGCGCCAGCAGCTTACGGGAGGGACGCACAGATACGCAGTATTTT. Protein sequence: CASSLREGRTDTQYF.

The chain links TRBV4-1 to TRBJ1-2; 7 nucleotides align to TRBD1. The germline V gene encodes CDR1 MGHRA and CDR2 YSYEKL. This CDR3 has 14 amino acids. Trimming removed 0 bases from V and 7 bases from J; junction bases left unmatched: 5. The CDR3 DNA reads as TGCGCCAGCAGCCAAGAGAGGGCAGGGGGTGGCTACACCTTC. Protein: CASSQERAGGGYTF.

The CDR3 region has the DNA TGTGCCAGCAGCCTGGCTGCGGGTACTGTCTCTGGAAACACCATATATTTT. Translated, it gives CASSLAAGTVSGNTIYF. The chain carries TRBV7-6 and TRBJ1-3; no firm D call. The germline gives CDR1 SGHVS, CDR2 FNYEAQ. V dropped 5 bases and J dropped 0 bases, with 17 bases sitting between them. The CDR3 spans 17 residues. Full variable domain (outside the CDR3, taken from reference TRBV7-6 and TRBJ1-3): GAGVSQSPRYKVTKRGQDVALRCDPISGHVSLYWYRQALGQGPEFLTYFNYEAQQDKSGLPNDRFSAERPEGSISTLTIQRTEQRDSAMYRCASSLAAGTVSGNTIYFGEGSWLTVV.

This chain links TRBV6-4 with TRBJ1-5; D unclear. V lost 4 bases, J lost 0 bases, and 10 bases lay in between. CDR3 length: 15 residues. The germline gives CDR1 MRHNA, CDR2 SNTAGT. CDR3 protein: CASSGNKTSNQPQHF. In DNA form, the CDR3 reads TGTGCCAGCAGTGGCAACAAAACTAGCAATCAGCCCCAGCATTTT.

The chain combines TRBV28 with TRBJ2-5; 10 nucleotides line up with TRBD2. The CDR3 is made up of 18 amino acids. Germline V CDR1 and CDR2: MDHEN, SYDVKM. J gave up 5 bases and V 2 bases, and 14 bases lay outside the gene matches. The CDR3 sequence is CASSLRLAGVAGGETQYF. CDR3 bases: TGTGCCAGCAGTTTACGGCTAGCGGGAGTAGCGGGCGGGGAGACCCAGTACTTC.

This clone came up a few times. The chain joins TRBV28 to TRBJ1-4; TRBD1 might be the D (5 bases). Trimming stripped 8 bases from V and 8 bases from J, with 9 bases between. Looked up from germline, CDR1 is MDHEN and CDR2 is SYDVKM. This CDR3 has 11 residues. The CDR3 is CASEAGEKLFF. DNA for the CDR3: TGTGCCAGCGAGGCAGGGGAAAAACTGTTTTTT.

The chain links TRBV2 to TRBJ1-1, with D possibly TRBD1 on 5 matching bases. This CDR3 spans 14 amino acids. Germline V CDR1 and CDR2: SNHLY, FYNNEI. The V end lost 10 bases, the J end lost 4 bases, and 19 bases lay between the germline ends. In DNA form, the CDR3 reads TGTGCCACCTTGCTGTCCGGGGGTAGCACTGAAGCTTTCTTT. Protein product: CATLLSGGSTEAFF.

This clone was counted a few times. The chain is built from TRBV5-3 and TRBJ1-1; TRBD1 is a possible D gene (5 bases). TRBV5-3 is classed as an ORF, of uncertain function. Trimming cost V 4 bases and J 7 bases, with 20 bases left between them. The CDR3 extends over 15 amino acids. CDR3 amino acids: CARSRRFGANLEAFF. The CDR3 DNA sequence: TGTGCCAGAAGCCGGAGATTTGGGGCCAACCTTGAAGCTTTCTTT.

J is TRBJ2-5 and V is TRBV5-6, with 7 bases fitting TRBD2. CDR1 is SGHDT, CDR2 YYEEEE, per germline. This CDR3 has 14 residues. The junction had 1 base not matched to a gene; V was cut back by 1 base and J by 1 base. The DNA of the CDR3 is TGTGCCAGCAGCTTGACTAGCGTCCAAGAGACCCAGTACTTC. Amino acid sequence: CASSLTSVQETQYF.

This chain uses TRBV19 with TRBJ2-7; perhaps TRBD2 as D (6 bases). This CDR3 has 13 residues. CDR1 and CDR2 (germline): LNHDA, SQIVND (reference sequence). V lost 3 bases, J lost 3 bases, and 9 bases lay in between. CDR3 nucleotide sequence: TGTGCCAGTAGTATTCGCGGGATCTACGAGCAGTACTTC. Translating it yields CASSIRGIYEQYF.

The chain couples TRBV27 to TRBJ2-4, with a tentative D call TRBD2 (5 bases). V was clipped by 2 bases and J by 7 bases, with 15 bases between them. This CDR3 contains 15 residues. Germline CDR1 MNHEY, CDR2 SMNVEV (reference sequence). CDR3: CASSLPGSGLNIQYF. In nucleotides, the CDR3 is TGTGCCAGCAGTTTACCCGGTTCGGGGTTGAACATTCAGTACTTC.

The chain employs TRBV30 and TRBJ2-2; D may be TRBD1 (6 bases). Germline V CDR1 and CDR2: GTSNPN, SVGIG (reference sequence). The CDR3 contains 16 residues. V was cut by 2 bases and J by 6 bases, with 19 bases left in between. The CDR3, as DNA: TGTGCCTGGAGTTCTCCCAGGGCAGGGGAGTCCGGGGAGCTGTTTTTT. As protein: CAWSSPRAGESGELFF.